These 7 T cell receptor beta chains were all obtained from the same sample, sequenced in a study of blood T cell repertoires in COVID-19. TCRdb keeps only in-frame clones here, not all; method: immunoSEQ multiplex PCR. The sample includes some 150,000 clones, more than 70% of them seen just once. Sequencing was carried out using peripheral blood. These receptors all come from a man aged 55 to 70 with active or convalescent COVID-19.

The chain combines TRBV2 with TRBJ1-6; D possibly corresponds to TRBD1 (5 bases). Per germline, CDR1 SNHLY and CDR2 FYNNEI. V gave up 6 bases and J gave up 7 bases, with 13 bases separating them. The CDR3 length is 14 residues. This CDR3 reads CASRIQETNSPLHF. The CDR3 DNA is TGTGCCAGCAGGATACAGGAGACAAATTCACCCCTCCACTTT. The full variable domain, in which reference TRBV2 and TRBJ1-6 provide the parts outside the CDR3, is EPEVTQTPSHQVTQMGQEVILRCVPISNHLYFYWYRQILGQKVEFLVSFYNNEISEKSEIFDDQFSVERPDGSNFTLKIRSTKLEDSAMYFCASRIQETNSPLHFGNGTRLTVT.

Only one count was recorded for this clone. This chain joins TRBV6-1 and TRBJ2-1; possibly TRBD1 for D (6 bases). CDR3 length equals 15 residues. The germline gives CDR1 MNHNS, CDR2 SASEGT. Trimming took 3 bases from V and 3 from J, leaving 12 bases between them. CDR3 coding DNA: TGTGCCAGCAGTGACCGCGTACAGGGCTACAATGAGCAGTTCTTC. This translates into CASSDRVQGYNEQFF.

This chain connects TRBV10-3 to TRBJ2-3; no firm D call. The V end was cut by 7 bases, the J end by 1 base, with 6 bases between. CDR3 length: 12 amino acids. Germline CDR1 ENHRY, CDR2 SYGVKD. The CDR3 nucleotides read TGTGCCATCATAACTGGCACAGATACGCAGTATTTT. Its protein product is CAIITGTDTQYF.

V is TRBV7-8 and J is TRBJ1-1; D is unresolved. In germline, CDR1 is SGHVS, CDR2 FQNEAQ. The V and J ends lost 5 bases and 4 bases respectively, with 11 bases between them. The CDR3 covers 13 residues. The CDR3 spells CASSASGSTEAFF. CDR3 in DNA: TGTGCCAGCAGCGCCTCGGGGAGCACTGAAGCTTTCTTT.

The chain links TRBV5-1 to TRBJ1-6; 7 bases are shared with TRBD1. The CDR3 totals 17 residues. After removal of 4 bases from V and 10 bases from J, the junction contained 17 bases not matched to a gene. The germline CDR1 and CDR2 sequences are SGHRS and YFSETQ. The CDR3 here is CASSPRQGQTTGSPLHF. DNA for the CDR3: TGCGCCAGCAGCCCGCGACAGGGTCAAACTACGGGGTCACCCCTCCACTTT. The full variable domain, completed using reference TRBV5-1 and TRBJ1-6, is KAGVTQTPRYLIKTRGQQVTLSCSPISGHRSVSWYQQTPGQGLQFLFEYFSETQRNKGNFPGRFSGRQFSNSRSEMNVSTLELGDSALYLCASSPRQGQTTGSPLHFGNGTRLTVT.

The chain employs TRBV6-2 or TRBV6-3 and TRBJ1-1, with 9 bases aligning to TRBD1. The V gene's germline CDR1 is MNHEY and CDR2 SVGEGT. This CDR3 has 13 amino acids. V shed 4 bases, J shed 4 bases, and the junction held 1 base outside the gene matches. The CDR3 DNA reads as TGTGCCAGCAGTTCGGACAGGGGCACTGAAGCTTTCTTT. It is translated as CASSSDRGTEAFF.

The J gene is TRBJ2-5, the V gene TRBV24-1; D possibly corresponds to TRBD1 (5 bases). With 4 bases removed from V and 5 bases from J, the gap between germline ends came to 13 bases. This CDR3 comprises 14 residues. Germline V gives CDR1 KGHDR, CDR2 SFDVKD. CDR3 loop: CATSDPGPGETQYF. The DNA for the CDR3 is TGTGCCACCAGTGACCCAGGGCCCGGGGAGACCCAGTACTTC.